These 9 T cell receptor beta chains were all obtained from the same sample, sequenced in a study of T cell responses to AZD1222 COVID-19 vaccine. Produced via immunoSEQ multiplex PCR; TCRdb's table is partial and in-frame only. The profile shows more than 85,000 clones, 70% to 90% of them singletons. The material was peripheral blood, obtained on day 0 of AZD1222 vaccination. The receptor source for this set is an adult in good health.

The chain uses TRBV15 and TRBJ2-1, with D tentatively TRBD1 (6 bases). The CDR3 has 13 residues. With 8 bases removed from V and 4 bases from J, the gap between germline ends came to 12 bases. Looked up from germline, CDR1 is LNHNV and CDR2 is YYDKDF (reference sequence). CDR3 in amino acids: CATSGTYYNEQFF. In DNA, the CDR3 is TGTGCCACCTCCGGGACATATTACAATGAGCAGTTCTTC. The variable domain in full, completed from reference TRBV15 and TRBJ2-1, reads DAMVIQNPRYQVTQFGKPVTLSCSQTLNHNVMYWYQQKSSQAPKLLFHYYDKDFNNEADTPDNFQSRRPNTSFCFLDIRSPGLGDTAMYLCATSGTYYNEQFFGPGTRLTVL.

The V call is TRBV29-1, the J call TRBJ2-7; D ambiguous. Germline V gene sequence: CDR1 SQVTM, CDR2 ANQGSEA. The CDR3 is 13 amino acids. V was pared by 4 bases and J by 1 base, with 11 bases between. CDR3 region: CSVVAGASYEQYF. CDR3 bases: TGCAGCGTTGTTGCAGGCGCGTCCTACGAGCAGTACTTC.

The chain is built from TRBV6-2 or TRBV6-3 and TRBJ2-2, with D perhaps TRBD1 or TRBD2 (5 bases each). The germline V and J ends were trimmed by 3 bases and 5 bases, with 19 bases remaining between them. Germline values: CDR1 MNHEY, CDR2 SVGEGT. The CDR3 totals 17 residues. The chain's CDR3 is CASSYLHPGRTTGELFF. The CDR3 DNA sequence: TGTGCCAGCAGTTATCTGCACCCGGGACGGACTACCGGGGAGCTGTTTTTT.

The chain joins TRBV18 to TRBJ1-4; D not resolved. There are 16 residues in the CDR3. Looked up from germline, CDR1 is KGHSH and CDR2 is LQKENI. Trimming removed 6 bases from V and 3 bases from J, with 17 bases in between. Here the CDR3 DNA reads TGTGCCAGCTCCCCGACTTATGGAACGGCTAATGAAAAACTGTTTTTT. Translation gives CASSPTYGTANEKLFF.

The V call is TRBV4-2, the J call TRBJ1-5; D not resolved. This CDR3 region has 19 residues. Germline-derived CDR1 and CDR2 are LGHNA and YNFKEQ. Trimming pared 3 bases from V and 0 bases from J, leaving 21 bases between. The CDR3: CASSQGPNGTPYSNQPQHF. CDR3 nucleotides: TGTGCCAGCAGCCAGGGTCCTAACGGCACCCCTTATAGCAATCAGCCCCAGCATTTT.

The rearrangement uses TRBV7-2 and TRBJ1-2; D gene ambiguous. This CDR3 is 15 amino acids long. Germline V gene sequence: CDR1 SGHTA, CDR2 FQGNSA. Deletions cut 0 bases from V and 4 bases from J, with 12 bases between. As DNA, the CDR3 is TGTGCCAGCAGCTTAGCATTAAGGACCGGCTATGGCTACACCTTC. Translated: CASSLALRTGYGYTF.

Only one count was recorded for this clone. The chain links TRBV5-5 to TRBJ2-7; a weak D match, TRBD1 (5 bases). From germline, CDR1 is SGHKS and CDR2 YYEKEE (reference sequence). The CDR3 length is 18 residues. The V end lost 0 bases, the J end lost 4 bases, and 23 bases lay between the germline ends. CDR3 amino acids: CASSLGPDRVYGDYEQYF. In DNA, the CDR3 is TGTGCCAGCAGCTTGGGACCAGACAGAGTGTACGGTGATTACGAGCAGTACTTC.

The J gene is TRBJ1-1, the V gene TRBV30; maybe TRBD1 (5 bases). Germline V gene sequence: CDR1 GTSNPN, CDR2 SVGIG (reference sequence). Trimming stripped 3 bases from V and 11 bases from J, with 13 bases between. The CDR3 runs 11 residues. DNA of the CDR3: TGTGCCTGGAGGACACAGGCGTCTGCTTTCTTT. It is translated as CAWRTQASAFF.

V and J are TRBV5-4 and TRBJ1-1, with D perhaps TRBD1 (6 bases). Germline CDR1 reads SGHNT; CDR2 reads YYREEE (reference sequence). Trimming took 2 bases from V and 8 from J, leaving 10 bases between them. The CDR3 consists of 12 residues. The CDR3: CASSFRGREAFF. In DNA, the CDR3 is TGTGCCAGCAGCTTCAGGGGTCGAGAAGCTTTCTTT.